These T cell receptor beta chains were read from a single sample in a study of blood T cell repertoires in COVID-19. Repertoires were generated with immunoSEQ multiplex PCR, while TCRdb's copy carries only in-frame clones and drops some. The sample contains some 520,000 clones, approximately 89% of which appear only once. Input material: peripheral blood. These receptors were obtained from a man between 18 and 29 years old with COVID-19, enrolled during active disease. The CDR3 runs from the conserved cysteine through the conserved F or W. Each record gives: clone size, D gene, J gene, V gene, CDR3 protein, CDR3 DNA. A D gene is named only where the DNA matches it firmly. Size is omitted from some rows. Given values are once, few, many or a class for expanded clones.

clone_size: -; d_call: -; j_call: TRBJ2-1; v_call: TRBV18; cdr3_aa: CASSPSRDTSNEQFF; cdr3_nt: TGTGCCAGCTCACCAAGCCGGGACACCTCCAATGAGCAGTTCTTC
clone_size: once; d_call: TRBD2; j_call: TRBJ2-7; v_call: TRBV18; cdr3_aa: CASFNMAGVGNEQYF; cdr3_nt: TGTGCCAGCTTCAATATGGCGGGAGTCGGAAACGAGCAGTACTTC
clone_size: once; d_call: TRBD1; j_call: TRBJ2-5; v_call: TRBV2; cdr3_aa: CASSGDSVEETQYF; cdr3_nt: TGTGCCAGCAGCGGGGACAGTGTCGAAGAGACCCAGTACTTC
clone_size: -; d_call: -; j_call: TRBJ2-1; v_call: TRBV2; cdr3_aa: CASSVARRGYNEQFF; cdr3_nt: TGTGCCAGCAGTGTTGCACGCCGGGGGTATAATGAGCAGTTCTTC
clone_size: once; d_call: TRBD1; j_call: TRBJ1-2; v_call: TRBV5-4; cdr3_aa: CASSLPDRARYGYTF; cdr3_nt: TGTGCCAGCAGCCTTCCTGACAGGGCTAGATATGGCTACACCTTC
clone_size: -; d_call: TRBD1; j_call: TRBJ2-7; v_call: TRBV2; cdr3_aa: CASSDGGTGGYEQYF; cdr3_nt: TGTGCCAGCAGTGATGGCGGGACAGGGGGCTACGAGCAGTACTTC
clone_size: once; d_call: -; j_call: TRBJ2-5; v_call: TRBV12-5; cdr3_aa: CASGGGGRETQYF; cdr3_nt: TGTGCTAGTGGTGGAGGGGGCCGGGAGACCCAGTACTTC
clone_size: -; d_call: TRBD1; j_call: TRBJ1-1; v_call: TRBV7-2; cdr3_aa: CASSLAATGGMPFF; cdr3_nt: TGTGCCAGCAGCTTAGCGGCGACAGGGGGTATGCCTTTCTTT
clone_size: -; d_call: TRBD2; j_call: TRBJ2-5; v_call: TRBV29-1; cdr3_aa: CSVATSGQETQYF; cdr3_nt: TGCAGCGTCGCAACTAGCGGGCAAGAGACCCAGTACTTC
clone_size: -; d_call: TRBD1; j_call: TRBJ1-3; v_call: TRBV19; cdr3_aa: CASSIDRGRGNTIYF; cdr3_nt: TGTGCCAGTAGTATCGACAGGGGGCGAGGAAACACCATATATTTT
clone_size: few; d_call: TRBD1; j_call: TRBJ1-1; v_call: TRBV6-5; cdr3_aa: CASSYTDRGTEAFF; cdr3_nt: TGTGCCAGCAGTTACACGGACAGGGGCACTGAAGCTTTCTTT
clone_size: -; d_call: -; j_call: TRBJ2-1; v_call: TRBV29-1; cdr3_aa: CSVVGREPFSYNEQFF; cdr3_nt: TGCAGCGTTGTGGGGCGCGAACCCTTCTCCTACAATGAGCAGTTCTTC
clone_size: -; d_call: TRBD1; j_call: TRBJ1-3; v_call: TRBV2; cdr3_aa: CASNFDRGLSGNTIYF; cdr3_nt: TGTGCCAGCAATTTCGACAGGGGGCTTTCTGGAAACACCATATATTTT
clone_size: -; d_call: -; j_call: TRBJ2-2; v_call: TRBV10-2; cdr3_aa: CASSEASEAMNTGELFF; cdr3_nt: TGCGCCAGCAGTGAGGCTAGCGAGGCGATGAACACCGGGGAGCTGTTTTTT
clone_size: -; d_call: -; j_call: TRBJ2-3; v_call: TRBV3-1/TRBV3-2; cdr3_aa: CASSQRGGDTQYF; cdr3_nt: TGTGCCAGCAGCCAAAGAGGGGGAGATACGCAGTATTTT
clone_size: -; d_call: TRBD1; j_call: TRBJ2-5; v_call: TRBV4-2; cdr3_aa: CASSQVGQGYQETQYF; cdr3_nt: TGTGCCAGCAGCCAAGTGGGACAGGGGTATCAAGAGACCCAGTACTTC
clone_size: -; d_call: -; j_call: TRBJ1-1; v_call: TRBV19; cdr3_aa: CASTTQGSKAFF; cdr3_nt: TGTGCCAGTACCACCCAGGGGAGTAAAGCTTTCTTT
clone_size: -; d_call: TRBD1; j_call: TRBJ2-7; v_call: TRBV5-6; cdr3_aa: CASSFRTGHYEQYF; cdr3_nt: TGTGCCAGCAGCTTTAGGACAGGGCACTACGAGCAGTACTTC
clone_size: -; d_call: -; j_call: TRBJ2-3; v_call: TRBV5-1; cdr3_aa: CASIGGDTQYF; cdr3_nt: TGCGCCAGCATCGGGGGAGATACGCAGTATTTT
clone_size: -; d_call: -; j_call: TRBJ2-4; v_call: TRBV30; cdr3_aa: CAWSVYRSGGGNIQYF; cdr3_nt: TGTGCCTGGAGTGTGTACAGGTCTGGCGGTGGAAACATTCAGTACTTC
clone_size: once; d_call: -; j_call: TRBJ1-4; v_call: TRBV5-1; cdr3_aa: CASSLAERGLNEKLFF; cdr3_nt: TGCGCCAGCAGCTTGGCCGAACGGGGACTTAATGAAAAACTGTTTTTT
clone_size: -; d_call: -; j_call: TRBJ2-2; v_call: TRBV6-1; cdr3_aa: CASSDKMRRGAGELFF; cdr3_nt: TGTGCCAGCAGTGACAAGATGCGAAGGGGCGCCGGGGAGCTGTTTTTT
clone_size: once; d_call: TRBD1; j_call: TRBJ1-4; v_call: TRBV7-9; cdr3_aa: CASSLTGTGAEKLFF; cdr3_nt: TGTGCCAGCAGTCTTACCGGGACAGGGGCTGAAAAACTGTTTTTT
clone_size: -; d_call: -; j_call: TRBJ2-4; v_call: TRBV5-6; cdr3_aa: CASSVTDIQYF; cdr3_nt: TGTGCCAGCAGCGTTACAGACATTCAGTACTTC
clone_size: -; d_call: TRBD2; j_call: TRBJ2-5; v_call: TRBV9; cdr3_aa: CASSVGSSGRRETQYF; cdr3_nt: TGTGCCAGCAGCGTAGGTTCTAGCGGGAGAAGGGAGACCCAGTACTTC
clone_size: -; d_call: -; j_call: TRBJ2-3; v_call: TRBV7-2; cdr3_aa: CASSPLGGTQYF; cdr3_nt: TGTGCCAGCAGCCCCCTAGGCGGTACGCAGTATTTT
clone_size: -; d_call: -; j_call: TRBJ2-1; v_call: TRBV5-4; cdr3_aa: CASSFFTGGLNEQFF; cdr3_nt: TGTGCCAGCAGCTTTTTTACTGGGGGCTTGAATGAGCAGTTCTTC
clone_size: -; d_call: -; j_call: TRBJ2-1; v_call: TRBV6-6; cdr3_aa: CASSYPGRNEQFF; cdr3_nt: TGTGCCAGCAGTTACCCAGGGAGGAATGAGCAGTTCTTC
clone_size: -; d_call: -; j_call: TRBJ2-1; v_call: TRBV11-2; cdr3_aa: CASSLGGGGNEQFF; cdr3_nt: TGTGCCAGCAGCTTAGGAGGGGGGGGCAATGAGCAGTTCTTC
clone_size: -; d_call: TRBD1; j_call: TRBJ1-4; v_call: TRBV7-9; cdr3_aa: CASSFTGGPEKLFF; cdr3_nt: TGTGCCAGCAGCTTCACAGGGGGCCCAGAAAAACTGTTTTTT
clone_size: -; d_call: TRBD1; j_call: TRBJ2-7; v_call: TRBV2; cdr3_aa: CASRRTGRGYEQYF; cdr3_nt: TGTGCCAGCAGACGGACAGGGAGAGGTTACGAGCAGTACTTC
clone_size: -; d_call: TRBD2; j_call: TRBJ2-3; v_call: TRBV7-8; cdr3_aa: CASRERGGDTQYF; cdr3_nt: TGTGCCAGCCGGGAGCGGGGAGGGGATACGCAGTATTTT
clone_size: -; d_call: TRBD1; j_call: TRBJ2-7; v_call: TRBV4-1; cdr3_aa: CASSQQLGQGYEQYF; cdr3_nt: TGCGCCAGCAGCCAACAGCTCGGACAGGGCTACGAGCAGTACTTC
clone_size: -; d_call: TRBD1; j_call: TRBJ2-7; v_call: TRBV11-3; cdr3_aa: CASSLGQGSGSYEQYF; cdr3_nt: TGTGCCAGCAGCTTGGGACAGGGAAGTGGCTCCTACGAGCAGTACTTC
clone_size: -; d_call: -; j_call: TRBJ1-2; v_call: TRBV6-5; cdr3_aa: CASSYSPQGAYGYTF; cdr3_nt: TGTGCCAGCAGTTACTCACCCCAGGGTGCCTATGGCTACACCTTC
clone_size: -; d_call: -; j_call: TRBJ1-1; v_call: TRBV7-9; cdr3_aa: CASGRSDIRSEAFF; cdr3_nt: TGTGCCAGCGGCCGATCGGACATACGCTCCGAAGCTTTCTTT
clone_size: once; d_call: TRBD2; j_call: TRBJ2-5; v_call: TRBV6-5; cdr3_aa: CASRGLAGEETQYF; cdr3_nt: TGTGCCAGCAGGGGACTAGCGGGAGAAGAGACCCAGTACTTC
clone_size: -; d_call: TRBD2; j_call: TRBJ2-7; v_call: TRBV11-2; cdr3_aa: CASSSGTSAGREQYF; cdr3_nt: TGTGCCAGCAGCTCCGGGACTAGCGCAGGGAGGGAGCAGTACTTC
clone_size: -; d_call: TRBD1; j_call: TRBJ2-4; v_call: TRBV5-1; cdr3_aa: CASSDTGTGGNIQYF; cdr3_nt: TGCGCCAGCAGCGACACCGGGACAGGAGGGAACATTCAGTACTTC
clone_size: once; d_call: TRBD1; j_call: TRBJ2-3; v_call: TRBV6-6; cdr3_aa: CASRIDRGTDTQYF; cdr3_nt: TGTGCCAGCAGGATTGACAGGGGGACAGATACGCAGTATTTT
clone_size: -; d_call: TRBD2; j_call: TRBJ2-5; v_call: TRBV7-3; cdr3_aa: CASSLSGSTETQYF; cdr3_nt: TGTGCCAGCAGCTTAAGCGGGAGTACAGAGACCCAGTACTTC
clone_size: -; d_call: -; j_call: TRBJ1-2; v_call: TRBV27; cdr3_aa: CATPSGHPGVGATHYGYTF; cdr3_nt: TGTGCCACCCCCTCGGGACACCCAGGAGTAGGGGCAACACACTATGGCTACACCTTC
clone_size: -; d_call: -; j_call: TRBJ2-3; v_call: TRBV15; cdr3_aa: CATSRGRADTQYF; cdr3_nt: TGTGCCACCAGCAGAGGGAGGGCAGATACGCAGTATTTT
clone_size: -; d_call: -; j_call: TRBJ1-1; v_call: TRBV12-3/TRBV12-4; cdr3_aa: CASSLSKNTEAFF; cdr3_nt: TGTGCCAGCAGTTTATCTAAGAACACTGAAGCTTTCTTT
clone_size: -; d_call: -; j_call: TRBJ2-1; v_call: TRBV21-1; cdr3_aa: CASFKRGPNEQFF; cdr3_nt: TGTGCCAGCTTTAAACGGGGTCCAAATGAGCAGTTCTTC
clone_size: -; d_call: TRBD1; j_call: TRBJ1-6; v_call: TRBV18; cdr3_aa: CASTRQGSNSPLHF; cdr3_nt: TGTGCCAGCACAAGACAGGGGAGCAATTCACCCCTCCACTTT
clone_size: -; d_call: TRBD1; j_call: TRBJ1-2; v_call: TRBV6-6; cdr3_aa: CASSYPRGDYTF; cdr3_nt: TGTGCCAGCAGTTACCCCAGGGGGGACTACACCTTC
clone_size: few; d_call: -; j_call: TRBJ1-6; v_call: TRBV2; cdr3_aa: CASSGDGALNSPLHF; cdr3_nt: TGTGCCAGCAGTGGAGACGGAGCGCTAAATTCACCCCTCCACTTT
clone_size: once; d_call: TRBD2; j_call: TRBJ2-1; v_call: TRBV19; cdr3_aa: CASSIDWREDSYNEQFF; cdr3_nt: TGTGCCAGTAGTATAGATTGGCGGGAGGACTCTTACAATGAGCAGTTCTTC
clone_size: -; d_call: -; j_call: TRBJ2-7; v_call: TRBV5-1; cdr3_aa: CASSLTGYPYEQYF; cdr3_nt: TGCGCCAGCAGCCTTACAGGGTATCCCTACGAGCAGTACTTC
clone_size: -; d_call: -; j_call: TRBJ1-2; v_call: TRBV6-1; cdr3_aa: CASSEAENYGYTF; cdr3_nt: TGTGCCAGCAGTGAAGCCGAGAACTATGGCTACACCTTC
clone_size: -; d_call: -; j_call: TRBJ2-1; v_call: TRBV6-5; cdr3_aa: CASSYDRGAEQFF; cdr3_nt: TGTGCCAGCAGTTACGATCGGGGAGCTGAGCAGTTCTTC